The clone carrying this T cell receptor (beta chain) was seen repeatedly, ten times or more. Its antigen remains unidentified. The V gene's germline CDR1 is SGHVS and CDR2 FQNEAQ. There are 17 residues in the CDR3. Trimming took 2 bases from V and 1 from J; bases not matched to a gene: 6. Each CDR3 protein gets one entry after TCRdb re-called the 5' RACE reads with MiXCR. Here the sample spans a few hundred thousand distinct CDR3 sequences, 9% to 10% being singletons. The data were taken from a study of identical twins. Study results and caveats: The study found excess low generation probability among twin-shared out-of-frame alpha sequences. Excess sharing between twins was weaker in beta out-of-frame sequences.

The chain recombines TRBV7-8 with TRBJ2-1, with 9 bases that match TRBD2. Source material: naive T cells sorted from blood. The TCR comes from a woman in her 50s in good health. The DNA for the CDR3 is TGTGCCAGCAGCTTATACGCGGGAGGGTTATCCTACAATGAGCAGTTCTTC. This encodes CASSLYAGGLSYNEQFF.